This T cell receptor (beta chain) was identified in a study of tumor-infiltrating lymphocytes in primary liver carcinoma. Regarding the study as a whole: Compared with blood, tumor repertoires held significantly more in their top 250 clones. Tumor region pairs shared more overlap than did tumor-adjacent and tumor-blood pairs. Bulk unsorted samples prevented comparison of CD4+ and CD8+ repertoires.

The source of the blood RNA was unsorted whole blood, and germline DNA was extracted as well. From 400 to 550 ng total RNA, TCR beta cDNA was generated with a primer in the constant region. A slightly modified ARM-PCR protocol with three nested multiplex PCR rounds produced these TCR beta libraries. Two initial PCR rounds of around 9 cycles each paired TRBV1-TRBV30 forward primers with a C-beta reverse primer. TCRdb ran MiXCR on the multiplex PCR reads and lists one entry per CDR3 protein. In the table there are about 300,000 distinct CDR3 sequences, 55% to 65% of which are singletons. This CDR3 contains 11 residues. V lost 8 bases, J lost 7 bases, and 13 bases lay in between. The V gene's germline CDR1 is SQVTM and CDR2 ANQGSEA. This clonotype was picked up a small number of times. Its specificity is unknown. Just one base apart from a much larger clone, this may be a read error.

The chain links TRBV29-1 to TRBJ2-3; D not certain. The sequencing input was peripheral blood. This clonotype was obtained from a man between 40 and 49 years old with primary liver carcinoma and hepatitis B virus infection. CDR3 coding DNA: TGCAGCATTGTACGGCAGAATACGCAGTATTTT. It is translated as CSIVRQNTQYF.